One sample yielded the 9 T cell receptor beta chains listed below, sequenced in a study of cytomegalovirus exposure and HLA in healthy donors. PCR was performed using 60 Vbeta and 13 Jbeta primers. Some clones are missing from TCRdb's copy, which holds only in-frame ones; the method was immunoSEQ multiplex PCR. The data contain under 150,000 clones, 70% to 85% of them singletons. The specimen sequenced was PBMCs. These receptors were obtained from a man aged 35 to 55 in good health and CMV-seropositive.

This sequence joins TRBV10-3 and TRBJ2-6, with 12 positions matching TRBD1. Trimming cost V 7 bases and J 2 bases; bases outside gene matches: 12. The length of the CDR3 is 19 residues. Germline V CDR1 and CDR2: ENHRY, SYGVKD. CDR3: CAINTGQGASNPGANVLTF. The CDR3 DNA sequence: TGTGCCATCAACACGGGACAGGGGGCTTCTAACCCTGGGGCCAACGTCCTGACTTTC.

This clone was seen more than once but under ten times. The V call is TRBV7-9, the J call TRBJ2-5; TRBD1 matches at 10 bases. J lost 7 bases, V lost 4 bases, and 9 bases had no gene match. In germline, CDR1 is SEHNR, CDR2 FQNEAQ (reference sequence). The length of the CDR3 is 15 residues. The CDR3 sequence: CASSSRDRGGRTQYF. The CDR3 nucleotides read TGTGCCAGCAGCTCCCGGGACAGGGGTGGTCGGACCCAGTACTTC. Variable domain in full (rest from reference TRBV7-9 and TRBJ2-5): DTGVSQNPRHKITKRGQNVTFRCDPISEHNRLYWYRQTLGQGPEFLTYFQNEAQLEKSRLLSDRFSAERPKGSFSTLEIQRTEQGDSAMYLCASSSRDRGGRTQYFGPGTRLLVL.

The chain joins TRBV28 to TRBJ1-2; no definite D call. Germline CDR1 MDHEN, CDR2 SYDVKM. This CDR3 has 12 amino acids. V shed 6 bases and J shed 7 bases, with 12 bases lying between them. The DNA of the CDR3 is TGTGCCAGCAGCGACTCCGCGGTTGGCTACACCTTC. Protein sequence: CASSDSAVGYTF.

The chain uses TRBV14 and TRBJ2-3; D is unresolved. The germline V gene encodes CDR1 SGHDN and CDR2 FVKESK. The CDR3 consists of 12 residues. V lost 4 bases, J lost 4 bases, and 6 bases lay in between. In DNA, the CDR3 is TGTGCCAGCAGCCTAGTCGCAGATACGCAGTATTTT. This gives the protein CASSLVADTQYF.

The rearrangement uses TRBV9 and TRBJ2-7, with 10 bases aligning to TRBD1. The CDR3 is made up of 14 amino acids. Germline trimming cut 4 bases from V and 2 bases from J; bases unmatched to any gene: 3. Germline CDR1 is SGDLS and CDR2 is YYNGEE. The CDR3 loop reads CASSRDRGTYEQYF. The DNA of the CDR3 is TGTGCCAGCAGCCGGGACAGGGGTACCTACGAGCAGTACTTC.

The chain combines TRBV27 with TRBJ2-1, with 7 bases aligning to TRBD2. Trimming at V came to 3 bases and at J to 6 bases, leaving 5 bases not matched to a gene. Germline loops: CDR1 MNHEY, CDR2 SMNVEV (reference sequence). The CDR3 loop spans 14 amino acids. CDR3 DNA: TGTGCCAGCAGTTTCGGGGGAGGGTTCAATGAGCAGTTCTTC. The encoded protein is CASSFGGGFNEQFF.

CDR3 protein: CASSVPPPGLDTGELFF. In nucleotides, the CDR3 is TGTGCCAGCAGCGTCCCGCCCCCGGGGTTAGACACCGGGGAGCTGTTTTTT. This chain uses TRBV9 with TRBJ2-2, with D perhaps TRBD2 (5 bases). In germline, CDR1 is SGDLS, CDR2 YYNGEE. V was cut by 2 bases and J by 3 bases, with 17 bases left in between. This CDR3 comprises 17 residues.

The V call is TRBV7-9, the J call TRBJ1-2; D is unclear. The CDR3 loop spans 14 amino acids. Looked up from germline, CDR1 is SEHNR and CDR2 is FQNEAQ (reference sequence). Trimming took 5 bases from V and 3 from J, leaving 13 bases between them. CDR3 in amino acids: CASSPVRGHYGYTF. In nucleotides, the CDR3 is TGTGCCAGCAGCCCAGTACGGGGTCACTATGGCTACACCTTC.

CDR3 sequence reads: CASSILAGVRDTQYF. The CDR3 DNA reads TGCGCCAGCAGCATACTAGCGGGAGTGAGAGATACGCAGTATTTT. The chain couples TRBV5-1 to TRBJ2-3; 11 positions match TRBD2. Trimming removed 4 bases from V and 5 bases from J; junction bases left unmatched: 6. The CDR3 covers 15 residues. CDR1 is SGHRS, CDR2 YFSETQ, per germline. The whole variable domain, filled in from reference TRBV5-1 and TRBJ2-3, reads KAGVTQTPRYLIKTRGQQVTLSCSPISGHRSVSWYQQTPGQGLQFLFEYFSETQRNKGNFPGRFSGRQFSNSRSEMNVSTLELGDSALYLCASSILAGVRDTQYFGPGTRLTVL.